The 27 T cell receptor beta chains given below trace back to one sample, sequenced in a study of blood T cell repertoires in COVID-19. The protocol was immunoSEQ multiplex PCR, while the TCRdb copy is restricted to in-frame clones and leaves out a portion. The sample lists 40,000 to 50,000 clones, about nine tenths occurring once. Sequenced: peripheral blood. The receptors originated from a man aged 65 to 79 with active COVID-19.

V gene TRBV7-2 combines with J gene TRBJ2-2; TRBD2 matches at 12 bases. The CDR3 runs to 17 residues. V lost 5 bases, J lost 4 bases, and 8 bases stayed unmatched. CDR1 and CDR2 (germline): SGHTA, FQGNSA. In DNA, the CDR3 is TGTGCCAGCAGCCCTGGACTAGCGGGACGGCGCACCGGGGAGCTGTTTTTT. As protein: CASSPGLAGRRTGELFF.

The V call is TRBV30, the J call TRBJ2-7, with TRBD1 matching over 12 bases. The V segment lost 3 bases and the J segment 0 bases; nucleotides outside the gene matches: 3. Germline lookup yields CDR1 GTSNPN and CDR2 SVGIG (reference sequence). CDR3 size: 15 residues. The CDR3 DNA reads as TGTGCCTGGAGGGGGACAGGGGGCCTCTCCTACGAGCAGTACTTC. Amino acid sequence: CAWRGTGGLSYEQYF.

The V call is TRBV19, the J call TRBJ2-1; 8 bases fit TRBD2. The V gene end was trimmed by 5 bases and the J gene end by 0 bases; junction bases not matched to a gene: 6. This CDR3 is built from 16 residues. Germline assignment: CDR1 LNHDA and CDR2 SQIVND (reference sequence). The CDR3 protein is CASSQLAGSSYNEQFF. CDR3 sequence (DNA): TGTGCCAGTAGTCAATTAGCGGGGAGCTCCTACAATGAGCAGTTCTTC.

This chain joins TRBV27 and TRBJ2-7; 12 nucleotides line up with TRBD2. The CDR3 loop spans 16 amino acids. CDR1 and CDR2 (germline): MNHEY, SMNVEV (reference sequence). J was trimmed by 6 bases and V by 3 bases; bases with no gene match: 9. CDR3 DNA: TGTGCCAGCAGTTTCTCTAGCGGGAGGGAAGGTGGCGAGCAGTACTTC. It is translated as CASSFSSGREGGEQYF.

The V call is TRBV28, the J call TRBJ1-3; 10 nucleotides line up with TRBD1. CDR1 is MDHEN, CDR2 SYDVKM, per germline. J gave up 7 bases and V 6 bases, and 12 bases lay outside the gene matches. The CDR3 sequence is 16 residues long. The CDR3 DNA reads TGTGCCAGCAGAACTACGGGACAGGGGCCGGGGAACACCATATATTTT. Encoded protein: CASRTTGQGPGNTIYF.

The chain combines TRBV19 with TRBJ2-1; 7 bases are shared with TRBD1. Germline assignment: CDR1 LNHDA and CDR2 SQIVND (reference sequence). The CDR3 runs to 15 residues. The trim removed 4 bases at V and 1 base at J, leaving 4 bases unmatched. The CDR3 spells CASSTNRGSYNEQFF. In nucleotides, the CDR3 is TGTGCCAGTAGTACCAACAGGGGTTCCTACAATGAGCAGTTCTTC.

J is TRBJ2-7 and V is TRBV19; 8 bases align to TRBD1. The CDR3 is 13 residues long. Germline CDR1 LNHDA, CDR2 SQIVND (reference sequence). V dropped 6 bases and J dropped 6; count of bases not matched to a gene: 7. The CDR3 DNA reads TGTGCCAGTAGCAGGACAGGGTCAGGCGAGCAGTACTTC. As protein: CASSRTGSGEQYF.

The gene calls are TRBV28 and TRBJ2-4; unclear D gene. Germline values: CDR1 MDHEN, CDR2 SYDVKM. Deletions cut 6 bases from V and 0 bases from J, with 12 bases between. The CDR3 covers 15 residues. The CDR3 region has the DNA TGTGCCAGCAGCCGACATGGATTAGCCAAAAACATTCAGTACTTC. Translated: CASSRHGLAKNIQYF.

V gene TRBV29-1 combines with J gene TRBJ1-3; D is unresolved. Germline CDR1 SQVTM, CDR2 ANQGSEA. This CDR3 contains 12 residues. Trimming took 5 bases from V and 3 from J, leaving 8 bases between them. For the CDR3, the DNA is TGCAGCGTTCTAATTTATGGAAACACCATATATTTT. Amino acid sequence: CSVLIYGNTIYF.

This rearrangement joins TRBV24-1 to TRBJ2-1, with a possible D match to TRBD1 (5 bases). Germline V gene sequence: CDR1 KGHDR, CDR2 SFDVKD. The germline V and J ends were trimmed by 0 bases and 2 bases, with 10 bases remaining between them. The CDR3 sequence is 16 residues long. The CDR3 DNA follows: TGTGCCACCAGTGATTTGGGCAGGGCGGCCTACAATGAGCAGTTCTTC. Its protein product is CATSDLGRAAYNEQFF.

V and J are TRBV2 and TRBJ2-3, with TRBD2 matching 9 bases. V was pared by 6 bases and J by 8 bases, with 6 bases of the junction left unmatched. Germline values: CDR1 SNHLY, CDR2 FYNNEI. The CDR3 spans 13 residues. The CDR3 protein is CASRSSGEGTQYF. The CDR3 DNA reads TGTGCCAGCAGATCTAGCGGGGAAGGTACGCAGTATTTT.

The rearrangement uses TRBV24-1 and TRBJ2-7; 7 bases align to TRBD1. This CDR3 comprises 14 residues. V shed 4 bases, J shed 5 bases, and the junction held 7 bases outside the gene matches. Germline CDR1 and CDR2: KGHDR and SFDVKD. The CDR3 is CATSDPGQLHEQYF. CDR3 nucleotide sequence: TGTGCCACCAGTGACCCGGGACAGCTCCACGAGCAGTACTTC.

The chain is built from TRBV5-6 and TRBJ2-7; TRBD1 matches 7 bases. The CDR3 contains 13 residues. The V segment lost 3 bases and the J segment 4 bases; nucleotides outside the gene matches: 4. Germline V gene data show CDR1 as SGHDT and CDR2 as YYEEEE. As DNA, the CDR3 is TGTGCCAGCAGCTGGGACAGCGGATACGAGCAGTACTTC. It yields the protein CASSWDSGYEQYF.

The genes are TRBV20-1 and TRBJ2-3; D not resolved. Looked up from germline, CDR1 is DFQATT and CDR2 is SNEGSKA (reference sequence). Trimming took off 8 bases at V and 5 bases at J, with 11 bases between the two ends. This CDR3 has 11 residues. The CDR3 DNA reads TGCAGTTCCCCCCCCGGAGATACGCAGTATTTT. Protein: CSSPPGDTQYF.

The V and J genes are TRBV20-1 and TRBJ1-2; no clear D gene. This CDR3 contains 11 residues. Looked up from germline, CDR1 is DFQATT and CDR2 is SNEGSKA (reference sequence). V shed 6 bases and J shed 2 bases, with 7 bases lying between them. Here the CDR3 DNA reads TGCAGTGCATTCCTGAACTATGGCTACACCTTC. Translated: CSAFLNYGYTF.

The chain couples TRBV2 to TRBJ2-1; 8 bases are shared with TRBD2. J gave up 6 bases and V 4 bases, and 8 bases lay outside the gene matches. The V gene's germline CDR1 is SNHLY and CDR2 FYNNEI. This CDR3 region has 15 residues. The CDR3 reads CASSASGSFRNEQFF. The CDR3 DNA follows: TGTGCCAGCAGTGCGAGCGGGAGTTTTCGCAATGAGCAGTTCTTC.

The table lists this clone with a count of one. The chain is built from TRBV15 and TRBJ2-7, with a tentative D call TRBD2 (6 bases). Germline CDR1 is LNHNV and CDR2 is YYDKDF (reference sequence). This CDR3 has 15 amino acids. V lost 6 bases and J 0 bases, leaving 15 bases between the germline ends. The DNA of the CDR3 is TGTGCCACCAGTTTGGGACGGGGGAGCTCCTACGAGCAGTACTTC. The encoded protein is CATSLGRGSSYEQYF.

The V and J genes are TRBV7-8 and TRBJ1-5; 9 bases align to TRBD1. This CDR3 contains 14 residues. The germline CDR1 and CDR2 sequences are SGHVS and FQNEAQ. V shed 1 base and J 8 bases; nucleotides not matched to a gene: 3. The CDR3 here is CASSLVGQGKPQHF. Written as DNA, the CDR3 is TGTGCCAGCAGCTTAGTGGGACAGGGTAAGCCCCAGCATTTT.

This chain links TRBV7-9 with TRBJ2-7; D is possibly TRBD2 (6 bases). Deletions cut 4 bases from V and 6 bases from J, with 22 bases between. CDR1 is SEHNR and CDR2 is FQNEAQ in the germline V gene (reference sequence). CDR3 length: 16 residues. CDR3 residues: CASSSPWGVGFTEQYF. CDR3 DNA sequence: TGTGCCAGCAGCTCGCCCTGGGGGGTTGGGTTTACCGAGCAGTACTTC.

Only one count was recorded for this clone. The chain joins TRBV7-2 to TRBJ2-1, with 9 bases fitting TRBD2. CDR3 size: 15 residues. CDR1 is SGHTA, CDR2 FQGNSA, per germline. The J segment lost 2 bases and the V segment lost 5 bases, leaving 4 bases of the junction unmatched. CDR3 region: CASSLSGSPYNEQFF. The CDR3 coding sequence is TGTGCCAGCAGCCTTAGCGGGAGCCCCTACAATGAGCAGTTCTTC.

The J gene is TRBJ1-1, the V gene TRBV4-3; TRBD1 is a possible D gene (5 bases). In germline, CDR1 is LGHNA, CDR2 YSLEER. The CDR3 runs to 16 residues. V lost 2 bases to trimming and J lost 3 bases, with 16 bases between them. CDR3 sequence (DNA): TGCGCCAGCAGCCAAATTCGGGCAGGGTGGGACACTGAAGCTTTCTTT. It encodes CASSQIRAGWDTEAFF.

This chain uses TRBV7-9 with TRBJ1-2; no clear D. Trimming removed 4 bases from V and 4 bases from J, with 7 bases in between. This CDR3 contains 12 residues. Germline V CDR1 and CDR2: SEHNR, FQNEAQ (reference sequence). Here the CDR3 DNA reads TGTGCCAGCAGCTCCGGAGCCTATGGCTACACCTTC. Protein: CASSSGAYGYTF.

This clone was observed once. The chain couples TRBV7-9 to TRBJ2-1, with D possibly being TRBD2 (6 bases). V shed 0 bases and J shed 4 bases, with 10 bases lying between them. This CDR3 spans 15 amino acids. CDR1 is SEHNR and CDR2 is FQNEAQ in the germline V gene (reference sequence). CDR3 bases: TGTGCCAGCAGCTTAGCGGGGGGTCGGTACAATGAGCAGTTCTTC. This gives the protein CASSLAGGRYNEQFF.

J is TRBJ2-7 and V is TRBV13, with 10 bases matching TRBD2. V was clipped by 4 bases and J by 5 bases; unmatched bases: 11. This CDR3 has 16 amino acids. Germline V lookup: CDR1 PRHDT, CDR2 FYEKMQ (reference sequence). This CDR3 reads CASSSRGSGRIHEQYF. The DNA of the CDR3 is TGTGCCAGCAGCTCCCGGGGTAGCGGGAGGATCCACGAGCAGTACTTC.

The V gene is TRBV28, the J gene TRBJ1-5; 10 bases align to TRBD1. V gave up 2 bases and J gave up 15 bases; unmatched junction bases: 4. Germline V gene lookup returns CDR1 MDHEN and CDR2 SYDVKM. This CDR3 comprises 12 residues. Written as DNA, the CDR3 is TGTGCCAGCAGTTTAGGGACAGGGGACTGGCATTTT. Its protein is CASSLGTGDWHF.

This sequence joins TRBV7-2 and TRBJ1-6, with TRBD1 as a possible D gene (5 bases). Looked up from germline, CDR1 is SGHTA and CDR2 is FQGNSA. The CDR3 length is 14 residues. V was shortened by 2 bases and J by 5 bases, with 7 bases between the two germline ends. This CDR3 is CASSLPGNNSPLHF. The CDR3 DNA reads as TGTGCCAGCAGCTTACCAGGGAATAATTCACCCCTCCACTTT.

The chain recombines TRBV29-1 with TRBJ2-7; a weak D match, TRBD2 (5 bases). The V gene lost 7 bases and the J gene lost 1 base, with 14 bases spanning the gap. The CDR3 spans 13 residues. Germline V gene sequence: CDR1 SQVTM, CDR2 ANQGSEA. CDR3 DNA: TGCAGCGACCAACTGGGAGAATCCTACGAGCAGTACTTC. Encoded protein: CSDQLGESYEQYF.